Listed here are 22 T cell receptor beta chains from one sample, sequenced in a study of CD8+ T cells in alopecia areata. Sequencing used cDNA as its template, made by extracting RNA and reverse transcribing it. Here immunoSEQ multiplex PCR was the method, and the copy in TCRdb shows in-frame clones only, minus some. The table has some 110,000 clones, roughly 69% seen once. The sequenced sample was CD4+ T cells sorted from blood. Every receptor here comes from a human donor in good health.

This clone has more than one count but fewer than ten. The chain employs TRBV10-2 and TRBJ1-1; 7 nucleotides match TRBD1. Trimming at V came to 4 bases and at J to 6 bases, leaving 2 bases not matched to a gene. Germline lookup yields CDR1 WSHSY and CDR2 SAAADI. The CDR3 spans 12 residues. The CDR3 loop is CASSGDRAEAFF. In DNA, the CDR3 is TGCGCCAGCAGTGGCGACAGGGCTGAAGCTTTCTTT.

This clone was recorded a few times. V and J are TRBV29-1 and TRBJ2-3, with D tentatively TRBD2 (5 bases). Germline CDR1 and CDR2: SQVTM and ANQGSEA. Trimming took off 6 bases at V and 0 bases at J, with 10 bases between the two ends. The CDR3 has 13 amino acids. CDR3 in amino acids: CSVAGGSTDTQYF. The CDR3 DNA reads as TGCAGCGTCGCGGGTGGTAGCACAGATACGCAGTATTTT.

This sequence joins TRBV11-2 and TRBJ2-1, with unresolved D. Germline V gene data show CDR1 as SGHAT and CDR2 as FQNNGV. V was cut by 1 base and J by 7 bases, with 8 bases left in between. The CDR3 consists of 13 residues. CDR3 residues: CASSLGLGNEQFF. The CDR3 DNA reads as TGTGCCAGCAGCTTAGGACTGGGAAATGAGCAGTTCTTC.

The genes are TRBV5-1 and TRBJ2-1; TRBD2 might be the D (6 bases). Germline-derived CDR1 and CDR2 are SGHRS and YFSETQ. Trimming cost V 1 base and J 6 bases, with 14 bases left between them. The CDR3 loop spans 15 amino acids. As DNA, the CDR3 is TGCGCCAGCAGCTTGCTCCCCGCGGAGGGCAATGAGCAGTTCTTC. This codes for CASSLLPAEGNEQFF. Together with reference TRBV5-1 and TRBJ2-1, the CDR3 gives the full variable domain: KAGVTQTPRYLIKTRGQQVTLSCSPISGHRSVSWYQQTPGQGLQFLFEYFSETQRNKGNFPGRFSGRQFSNSRSEMNVSTLELGDSALYLCASSLLPAEGNEQFFGPGTRLTVL.

The CDR3 DNA follows: TGTGCCAGCAGCTTATCGGGGGAGGGGGCCCAGTACTTC. It yields the protein CASSLSGEGAQYF. The chain couples TRBV11-2 to TRBJ2-5, with D perhaps TRBD2 (7 bases). With 2 bases removed from V and 9 bases from J, the gap between germline ends came to 13 bases. The CDR3 has 13 amino acids. Per the germline V gene, CDR1 is SGHAT and CDR2 is FQNNGV.

The chain uses TRBV30 and TRBJ2-5; tentatively, D is TRBD1 or TRBD2 (5 bases each). This CDR3 is built from 13 residues. Germline V CDR1 and CDR2: GTSNPN, SVGIG (reference sequence). The V gene lost 3 bases and the J gene lost 4 bases, with 12 bases spanning the gap. The CDR3 coding sequence is TGTGCCTGGAGCGGGGCTGGTACAGAGACCCAGTACTTC. It is translated as CAWSGAGTETQYF.

This clone has only a few counts. The chain recombines TRBV5-8 with TRBJ1-6; unclear D gene. V shed 1 base and J shed 9 bases, with 11 bases lying between them. Germline lookup yields CDR1 SGHTS and CDR2 YDEGEE. This CDR3 spans 14 amino acids. CDR3 protein: CASSLLREGSPLHF. Here the CDR3 DNA reads TGTGCCAGCAGCTTGCTTAGGGAGGGTTCACCCCTCCACTTT.

The gene calls are TRBV4-1 and TRBJ2-5, with TRBD2 matching 12 bases. This CDR3 has 17 amino acids. Germline loops: CDR1 MGHRA, CDR2 YSYEKL. The V and J ends lost 4 bases and 4 bases, in that order; junction bases with no gene match: 10. The CDR3 loop reads CASSRTSGGFTRETQYF. The CDR3 nucleotides read TGCGCCAGCAGCCGTACTAGCGGGGGGTTTACCAGAGAGACCCAGTACTTC.

V and J are TRBV10-1 and TRBJ1-5, with 8 bases aligning to TRBD1. Germline lookup yields CDR1 WNHNN and CDR2 SYGVQD (reference sequence). This CDR3 comprises 15 residues. V dropped 6 bases and J dropped 0; count of bases not matched to a gene: 4. The CDR3 sequence is CASSFTGGSNQPQHF. In DNA, the CDR3 is TGCGCCAGCAGCTTTACAGGGGGTAGCAATCAGCCCCAGCATTTT.

The rearrangement uses TRBV6-1 and TRBJ2-1; D might be TRBD2 (7 bases). Per germline, CDR1 MNHNS and CDR2 SASEGT. The CDR3 spans 15 residues. Trimming removed 6 bases at V and 8 bases at J, with 20 bases between. In DNA, the CDR3 is TGTGCCAGCAGACGTAACGGGGGGCCCATCGATGAGCAGTTCTTC. Protein sequence: CASRRNGGPIDEQFF.

This clone was detected only a few times. This chain joins TRBV27 and TRBJ2-7; the D is unclear. Germline V gene lookup returns CDR1 MNHEY and CDR2 SMNVEV (reference sequence). The CDR3 extends over 13 amino acids. V was pared by 5 bases and J by 3 bases, with 11 bases between. CDR3 protein: CASSPKPSYEQYF. CDR3 sequence (DNA): TGTGCCAGCAGTCCAAAGCCTAGCTACGAGCAGTACTTC.

The CDR3 DNA reads as TGTGCCAGCAGTTCCCGAGGTACGGGGAATGAGCAGTTCTTC. Its translation is CASSSRGTGNEQFF. The chain couples TRBV6-5 to TRBJ2-1; D might be TRBD2 (5 bases). Germline CDR1 reads MNHEY; CDR2 reads SVGAGI. Deletions cut 4 bases from V and 7 bases from J, with 14 bases between. This CDR3 region has 14 residues.

This chain joins TRBV6-6 and TRBJ2-7, with unresolved D. The CDR3 covers 12 residues. Between the trimmed V and J ends, which lost 7 bases and 12 bases, there was a span of 19 bases. Germline V gives CDR1 MNHNY, CDR2 SVGAGI (reference sequence). The CDR3 here is CASTANPPVVYF. The DNA for the CDR3 is TGTGCCAGCACCGCCAACCCCCCGGTGGTGTACTTC.

The CDR3 loop reads CASMTGGGYTF. CDR3 bases: TGTGCCAGCATGACAGGGGGCGGCTACACCTTC. The chain employs TRBV6-5 and TRBJ1-2, with 10 bases matching TRBD1. The J segment lost 8 bases and the V segment lost 7 bases, leaving 1 base of the junction unmatched. The germline V gene has CDR1 MNHEY and CDR2 SVGAGI. This CDR3 is 11 amino acids long.

The V and J genes are TRBV27 and TRBJ1-5, with TRBD1 matching 10 bases. Germline V gives CDR1 MNHEY, CDR2 SMNVEV (reference sequence). There are 16 residues in the CDR3. The V and J ends lost 2 bases and 4 bases, in that order; junction bases with no gene match: 5. The CDR3 loop reads CASSLLRDRGNQPQHF. In DNA form, the CDR3 reads TGTGCCAGCAGTTTACTCCGGGACAGGGGAAATCAGCCCCAGCATTTT.

Regarding this clone: The germline gene is not matched at one end of the junction; a read error may be the cause. The V call is TRBV30, the J call TRBJ2-7; D is ambiguous. Germline V CDR1 and CDR2: GTSNPN, SVGIG (reference sequence). CDR3 length: 12 amino acids. As DNA, the CDR3 is TGTGCCTGGAGTGTAAGCCTGGCAGGTCAAGCCTTC. Protein product: CAWSVSLAGQAF.

CDR3 amino acids: CASSHQDGVLSYEQYF. The CDR3 nucleotides are TGTGCCAGCAGTCACCAGGACGGTGTACTGTCCTACGAGCAGTACTTC. The gene calls are TRBV5-4 and TRBJ2-7; no clear D gene. The CDR3 contains 16 residues. The germline V gene has CDR1 SGHNT and CDR2 YYREEE (reference sequence). V was cut by 5 bases and J by 1 base, with 19 bases left in between.

The chain uses TRBV4-1 and TRBJ2-7; 9 bases line up with TRBD1. This CDR3 spans 15 amino acids. Germline V gene data show CDR1 as MGHRA and CDR2 as YSYEKL. Losses at the gene ends were 1 base for V and 6 bases for J; bases not matched to a gene: 7. CDR3 DNA: TGCGCCAGCAGCCAAGGGGGACAGGGTCGGGGCGAGCAGTACTTC. It yields the protein CASSQGGQGRGEQYF.

The V call is TRBV11-1, the J call TRBJ2-5; a weak D match, TRBD2 (5 bases). The V end was cut by 2 bases, the J end by 4 bases, with 8 bases between. CDR3 length: 13 amino acids. In germline, CDR1 is SGHAT, CDR2 FQDESV (reference sequence). The CDR3 DNA reads TGTGCCAGCAGCTTATCGCGGGCAGAGACCCAGTACTTC. This encodes CASSLSRAETQYF.

V usage is TRBV5-4 and J usage is TRBJ2-3, with 11 nucleotides matching TRBD2. The length of the CDR3 is 15 residues. CDR1 and CDR2 (germline): SGHNT, YYREEE (reference sequence). V was clipped by 2 bases and J by 3 bases; unmatched bases: 2. CDR3 sequence: CASSLLAGATDTQYF. The DNA for the CDR3 is TGTGCCAGCAGCTTACTAGCGGGGGCAACAGATACGCAGTATTTT. The full variable domain, with the rest looked up from reference TRBV5-4 and TRBJ2-3, is ETGVTQSPTHLIKTRGQQVTLRCSSQSGHNTVSWYQQALGQGPQFIFQYYREEENGRGNFPPRFSGLQFPNYSSELNVNALELDDSALYLCASSLLAGATDTQYFGPGTRLTVL.

The chain uses TRBV2 and TRBJ2-3; 9 bases line up with TRBD1. The germline CDR1 and CDR2 sequences are SNHLY and FYNNEI. The trim removed 3 bases at V and 8 bases at J, leaving 9 bases unmatched. This CDR3 is 15 amino acids long. CDR3 sequence reads: CASSDRDRDLGTQYF. CDR3 DNA: TGTGCCAGCAGTGATCGGGACAGGGATTTAGGTACGCAGTATTTT.

V is TRBV15 and J is TRBJ1-4; D is undetermined. Deletions cut 0 bases from V and 8 bases from J, with 16 bases between. The CDR3 consists of 16 residues. Germline lookup yields CDR1 LNHNV and CDR2 YYDKDF (reference sequence). The CDR3 loop is CATSRDRAAVAEKLFF. The CDR3 region has the DNA TGTGCCACCAGCAGAGATAGGGCAGCAGTTGCCGAAAAACTGTTTTTT. The full variable domain, with the rest looked up from reference TRBV15 and TRBJ1-4, is DAMVIQNPRYQVTQFGKPVTLSCSQTLNHNVMYWYQQKSSQAPKLLFHYYDKDFNNEADTPDNFQSRRPNTSFCFLDIRSPGLGDTAMYLCATSRDRAAVAEKLFFGSGTQLSVL.